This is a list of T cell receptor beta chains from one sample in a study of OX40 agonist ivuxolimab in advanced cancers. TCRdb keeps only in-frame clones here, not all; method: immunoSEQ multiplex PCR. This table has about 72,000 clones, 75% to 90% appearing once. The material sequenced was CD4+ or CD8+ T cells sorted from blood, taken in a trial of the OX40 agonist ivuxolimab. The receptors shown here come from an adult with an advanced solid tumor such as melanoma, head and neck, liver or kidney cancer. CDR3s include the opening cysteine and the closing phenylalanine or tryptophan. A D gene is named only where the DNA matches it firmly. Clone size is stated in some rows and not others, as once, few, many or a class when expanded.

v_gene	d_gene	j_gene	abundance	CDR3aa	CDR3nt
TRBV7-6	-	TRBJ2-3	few	CASSPRQALSTDTQYF	TGTGCCAGCAGCCCAAGACAGGCTCTTAGCACAGATACGCAGTATTTT
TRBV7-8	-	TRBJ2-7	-	CASSSPDGSSYEQYF	TGTGCCAGCAGCTCACCCGACGGGAGCTCCTACGAGCAGTACTTC
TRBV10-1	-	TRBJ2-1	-	CASSLPGAYNEQFF	TGCGCCAGCAGTTTACCCGGAGCGTACAATGAGCAGTTCTTC
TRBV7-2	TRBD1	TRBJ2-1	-	CASSLINPGTGNEQFF	TGTGCCAGCAGCTTAATAAACCCCGGGACAGGGAATGAGCAGTTCTTC
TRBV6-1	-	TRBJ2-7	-	CASTLSVPSYEQYF	TGTGCCAGCACTCTAAGCGTTCCCTCCTACGAGCAGTACTTC
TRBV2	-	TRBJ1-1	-	CASSVLQVRNTEAFF	TGTGCCAGCAGTGTCCTACAGGTCCGGAACACTGAAGCTTTCTTT
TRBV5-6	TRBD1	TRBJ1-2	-	CASSPRAGGGLYGYTF	TGTGCCAGCAGCCCGCGGGCAGGGGGCGGACTCTATGGCTACACCTTC
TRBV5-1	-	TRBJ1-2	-	CASSLVQGYGYTF	TGCGCCAGCAGTCTGGTGCAGGGCTATGGCTACACCTTC
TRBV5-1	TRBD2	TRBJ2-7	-	CASSSGLVSYEQYF	TGCGCCAGCAGCTCGGGACTAGTCTCCTACGAGCAGTACTTC
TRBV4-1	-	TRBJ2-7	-	CASSQAGYYYEQYF	TGCGCCAGCAGCCAAGCGGGCTACTACTACGAGCAGTACTTC
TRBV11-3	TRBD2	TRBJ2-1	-	CASSLGEGHNEQFF	TGTGCCAGCAGCCTAGGGGAGGGCCACAATGAGCAGTTCTTC
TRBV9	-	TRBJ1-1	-	CASSVAPRNTEAFF	TGTGCCAGCAGCGTCGCGCCCCGAAACACTGAAGCTTTCTTT
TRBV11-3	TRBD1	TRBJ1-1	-	CASSGDRGLNTEAFF	TGTGCCAGCAGCGGGGACAGGGGTCTGAACACTGAAGCTTTCTTT
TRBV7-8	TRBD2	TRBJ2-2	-	CASSRRLAGVTGELFF	TGTGCCAGCAGCCGTCGACTAGCGGGGGTCACCGGGGAGCTGTTTTTT
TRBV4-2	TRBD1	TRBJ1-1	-	CASSPPDRGDTEAFF	TGTGCCAGCAGCCCCCCCGACAGGGGGGACACTGAAGCTTTCTTT
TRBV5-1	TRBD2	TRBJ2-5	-	CASSPGGLAGGETQYF	TGCGCCAGCAGCCCCGGAGGGCTAGCGGGGGGAGAGACCCAGTACTTC
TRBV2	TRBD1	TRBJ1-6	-	CASSEQGVSNSPLHF	TGTGCCAGCAGTGAACAGGGGGTAAGCAATTCACCCCTCCACTTT
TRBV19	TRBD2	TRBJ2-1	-	CASSEVSGSSYNEQFF	TGTGCCAGTAGTGAGGTTAGCGGGAGCTCCTACAATGAGCAGTTCTTC
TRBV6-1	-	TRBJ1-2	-	CASSEGMNGYTF	TGTGCCAGCAGTGAGGGGATGAATGGCTACACCTTC
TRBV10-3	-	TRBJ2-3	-	CAISEETIAVTTDTQYF	TGTGCCATCAGTGAGGAGACTATAGCGGTTACCACAGATACGCAGTATTTT
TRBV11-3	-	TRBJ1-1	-	CASSRGMQGTEAFF	TGTGCCAGCAGCAGAGGAATGCAGGGCACTGAAGCTTTCTTT
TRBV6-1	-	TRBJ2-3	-	CASSPQTNTDTQYF	TGTGCCAGCAGTCCCCAGACTAACACAGATACGCAGTATTTT
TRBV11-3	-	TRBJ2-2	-	CASSLRGQNTGELFF	TGTGCCAGCAGCCTACGGGGACAGAACACCGGGGAGCTGTTTTTT
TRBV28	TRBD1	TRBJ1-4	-	CASSPGQAKEKLFF	TGTGCCAGCAGTCCGGGACAGGCAAAAGAAAAACTGTTTTTT
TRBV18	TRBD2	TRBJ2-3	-	CASLAGANTDTQYF	TGTGCCAGCCTAGCGGGAGCGAACACAGATACGCAGTATTTT
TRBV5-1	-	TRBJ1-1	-	CASSLAGLGATEAFF	TGCGCCAGCAGCTTGGCTGGGTTGGGGGCCACTGAAGCTTTCTTT